A single T cell receptor beta chain is shown here with its context. This clone was observed a single time. Its cognate antigen has yet to be identified. Base qualities are missing; no much larger clone stands one base away. From the cysteine through the phenylalanine, the CDR3 covers 15 amino acids. The only DNA kept is the CDR3, 45 bases in frame from the first base. The trim is 7 bases for V and 2 bases for J, with a gap of 15 bases between the germline ends. For CDR1 and CDR2, the germline V gene lists MNHEY and SVGAGI. The sample comes from a study of cytomegalovirus exposure and HLA in healthy donors (dated by TCRdb to 2016 to 2017). Notes on the research overall: An earlier analysis of approximately 640 of the donors reported 250 to 300 Gb of sequence data and 100 million to 140 million unique TCR beta sequences from approximately 180 million T cells. The genetic ancestry cluster associated with self-reported Caucasian donors included about four fifths of the approximately 410 genotyped donors. An early release that covered about 600 HLA-typed donors contained about 300 gigabases of sequencing data and 65 million to 100 million unique TCR sequences. In a later analysis, previously published TCR beta repertoires from 500 to 750 donors were re-analyzed and high-resolution HLA genotyping was added so that TCR occurrence patterns could be studied. The number of donors typed differed by locus, with roughly 629-640 for A, B, C, DRB1 and DQB1, 522 for DQA1, about 610 for DPA1, and some 470 for DPB1. All discovery cohort repertoires had been generated on a single sequencing platform. Class I and class II HLA loci were covered by the typing at four-digit resolution. Roughly 5 DR-DQ haplotypes were handled as single units for association and clustering because linkage in the cohort was strong. Along with the roughly 700-subject first cohort, a separate validation cohort of over a hundred different subjects was used. An earlier analysis of 587 of the donors used high-throughput TCR beta sequencing to judge whether each TCR beta V gene segment behaved as functional or pseudogenic. The study aimed to test whether signatures of past pathogen exposure could be identified by cataloging public T cell receptors. Rather than drawing on any new phenotypic data, the later analysis identified candidate immune exposures from TCR beta sequences and the way those sequences occurred across donors. Using immunosequencing, the study profiled T cell repertoires from 666 subjects and related those repertoires to cytomegalovirus serostatus. Genome-wide SNP genotypes for about three fifths of the roughly 670 donors were used in a later genetic analysis, which treated that subset as a discovery cohort. On average, about 200,000 unique TCR beta nucleotide sequences were sequenced per donor among more than 350 genotyped donors of the cohort, with about 17% of those sequences being non-productive. To predict cytomegalovirus infection status, the study combined high-throughput TCR immunosequencing, statistical association of individual TCRs with disease status, and machine learning. Donor age, sex, ethnicity and CMV serostatus were compiled alongside the repertoire data. Broad study findings and their caveats: Most TCR sequences were seen in very few donors, while some public TCRs were found in many individuals. In a later analysis, TCR association rates were found to vary across HLA loci, with the most associated TCRs seen for DRB1 alleles and the fewest for HLA-C alleles. Linkage disequilibrium might explain the correlated functional status among segregating V segments, but an unknown experimental factor could not be excluded. A further reported finding was that TCR beta sequences accurately predicted the HLA-A and HLA-B alleles for most subjects in the first cohort. Three of the identified cytomegalovirus-associated TCR beta chains were confirmed in vitro to be specific for cytomegalovirus antigens. Sequencing depth was assumed to be roughly uniform across donors in the presence/absence analyses, though that assumption may not hold. Because the 87-base-pair reads could not distinguish some IMGT-functional V segments, including TRBV6-2 and TRBV6-3, those segments were excluded. In a later analysis, several top co-occurrence clusters were reported to appear linked to parvovirus B19, influenza, CMV and Epstein-Barr virus. The study gave a list of 150 to 200 TCR beta chains associated with cytomegalovirus. Because HLA typing was unavailable for some donors at each locus, only the typed subset was used in association tests. The earlier analysis of approximately 590 of the donors excluded around 17 rarely observed V segments, including chromosome 9 orphons, because counts were too low. The sequencing pipeline was judged likely to have produced a cluster of highly shared sequence variants as a technical artifact. In an earlier analysis of 450 to 750 of the donors, most TCR beta V segments appeared in productive rearrangements about 90% or about 30% of the time, broadly matching IMGT annotations. When HLA alleles, especially DR and DQ, strongly co-occurred, TCR associations were difficult to assign to individual alleles. In a later genetic analysis, a missense DCLRE1C variant was associated with V-gene and J-gene trimming of TCR beta chains, and the association was replicated in an independent cohort. It was suggested by the authors that the approach could potentially be generalized to other disease states and immunological phenotypes. In this cohort, only TCR beta chains were sequenced, and detectable features were limited by the absence of alpha or paired-chain data. The only immune exposure information available for the cohort was CMV serostatus. A later analysis associated about 17,000 TCR beta sequences with specific HLA alleles at a false discovery rate of 0.05. A later analysis found that most CMV-associated TCR beta chains appeared HLA-restricted, with HLA associations seemingly driven largely by CMV exposure. Compared with the approximately 670-donor mean, donors in an Asian-associated ancestry cluster had fewer N-insertions in productive TCRs, according to a later genetic analysis. Cytomegalovirus status was reported to be diagnosed by the classifier with high specificity and sensitivity in both the original and validation cohorts. A later analysis found that HLA-associated TCR beta chains were more clonally expanded and had lower generation probabilities than equally common non-associated chains.

The cohort comprised under 700 healthy bone marrow donors. At the time of sampling, all cohort members were nominally healthy, though unrecorded immune exposures were likely present. Of the 650 to 750 cohort members, about 280 had positive CMV serostatus and approximately 400 had negative CMV serostatus, and CMV serostatus was not recorded for the donor. Each donor provided a peripheral blood sample, and peripheral blood mononuclear cells were used for TCR beta sequencing. The Qiagen DNeasy Blood Extraction Kit was used to extract genomic DNA from the blood cell samples. Library generation was performed with the immunoSEQ multiplex PCR assay. A mixture of 60 forward primers for TCR Vbeta segments and 13 reverse primers for TCR Jbeta segments was used in the multiplex PCR. The CDR3 region of rearranged TCR beta genes was amplified from genomic DNA by a multiplex PCR assay. The amplified TCR beta libraries were sequenced on the Illumina HiSeq System as 87-base-pair reads. The original methods were these. Across the 670 or so repertoires, a later analysis counted 60 million to 90 million unique TCR beta chains, 8.5 million to 12 million of which were shared by at least two donors. Raw reads were error-corrected and collapsed into unique sequences with a nearest-neighbor algorithm that merged closely related sequences to remove PCR and sequencing errors. V, D and J gene segments were assigned by aligning CDR3 sequences to IMGT reference sequences. For a sequence to be retained, a match of at least six nucleotides was required to both a V gene segment and a J gene segment. Rearrangements were called productive when the CDR3 lacked stop codons and stayed in frame with V and J; all others were non-productive. Following IMGT convention, CDR3 was defined as the stretch from the second conserved V-encoded cysteine to the conserved J-encoded phenylalanine. Sequences without an unambiguous match to a single V gene segment were excluded from the earlier analysis of approximately 560 of the donors. In an earlier analysis of some 590 of the donors, V segments were called functional above 56.7% productive rearrangements and were called segregating when the between-donor standard deviation exceeded 5%. A statistical classification framework was built for diagnosing cytomegalovirus status from the catalog of TCR beta chain sequences. In a later analysis, TCR nucleotide sequences were compared against IMGT/GENE-DB human TR gene sequences so that V and J genes could be assigned. The TCRdist pipeline was used in a later analysis to assign CDR3 sequences and most-parsimonious VDJ recombination scenarios. A later analysis defined each TCR beta chain by its CDR3 amino acid sequence plus V-gene family, and excluded reads lacking a unique V-gene family. To address suspected cross-contamination and a sequencing artifact, a later analysis removed under 600 highly shared, low-generation-probability nucleotide sequences. In a later analysis, a clonal expansion index for each public chain was calculated from normalized within-repertoire ranks of inferred template counts. Generation probabilities in a later analysis came from a VDJ recombination model fitted to out-of-frame rearrangements, and those results were checked against IGoR. Hypergeometric tests were used in a later analysis to score TCR-TCR, TCR-HLA and TCR-CMV co-occurrence, with a repertoire-size bias correction applied to the TCR pairs. To estimate false discovery rates, a later analysis permuted the HLA or CMV assignments 20 times. In a later analysis, co-occurring TCRs were grouped with DBSCAN, and TCRdist sequence similarity was added when clustering was performed within HLA-allele-positive subsets. Repertoires with fewer than 30,000 or more than 120,000 public chains, plus five repertoires with anomalous nucleotide sharing, were excluded from co-occurrence clustering. TCRdb took this table from immuneACCESS and kept in-frame rearrangements with V and J called. Such tables lack part of the clones; where checked against another copy, unresolved V genes explain under half of the gap, and the rest is unexplained. V and J calls and clone size are as listed in that table; D and trimming were resolved from the DNA. The sample has over 65,000 clones on record, 81% of them singletons. The ten top clones hold about 6.8% of the sample.

The specimen sequenced was PBMCs. This clonotype originated in a human donor in good health. Here the chain combines TRBV6-5 and TRBJ2-1; TRBD1 is a possible D gene, resting on 6 matching bases. At the DNA level, the sequence is TGTGCCAGCAACAACCGACAGGCGGCCTACAATGAGCAGTTCTTC. Its protein reads: CASNNRQAAYNEQFF.